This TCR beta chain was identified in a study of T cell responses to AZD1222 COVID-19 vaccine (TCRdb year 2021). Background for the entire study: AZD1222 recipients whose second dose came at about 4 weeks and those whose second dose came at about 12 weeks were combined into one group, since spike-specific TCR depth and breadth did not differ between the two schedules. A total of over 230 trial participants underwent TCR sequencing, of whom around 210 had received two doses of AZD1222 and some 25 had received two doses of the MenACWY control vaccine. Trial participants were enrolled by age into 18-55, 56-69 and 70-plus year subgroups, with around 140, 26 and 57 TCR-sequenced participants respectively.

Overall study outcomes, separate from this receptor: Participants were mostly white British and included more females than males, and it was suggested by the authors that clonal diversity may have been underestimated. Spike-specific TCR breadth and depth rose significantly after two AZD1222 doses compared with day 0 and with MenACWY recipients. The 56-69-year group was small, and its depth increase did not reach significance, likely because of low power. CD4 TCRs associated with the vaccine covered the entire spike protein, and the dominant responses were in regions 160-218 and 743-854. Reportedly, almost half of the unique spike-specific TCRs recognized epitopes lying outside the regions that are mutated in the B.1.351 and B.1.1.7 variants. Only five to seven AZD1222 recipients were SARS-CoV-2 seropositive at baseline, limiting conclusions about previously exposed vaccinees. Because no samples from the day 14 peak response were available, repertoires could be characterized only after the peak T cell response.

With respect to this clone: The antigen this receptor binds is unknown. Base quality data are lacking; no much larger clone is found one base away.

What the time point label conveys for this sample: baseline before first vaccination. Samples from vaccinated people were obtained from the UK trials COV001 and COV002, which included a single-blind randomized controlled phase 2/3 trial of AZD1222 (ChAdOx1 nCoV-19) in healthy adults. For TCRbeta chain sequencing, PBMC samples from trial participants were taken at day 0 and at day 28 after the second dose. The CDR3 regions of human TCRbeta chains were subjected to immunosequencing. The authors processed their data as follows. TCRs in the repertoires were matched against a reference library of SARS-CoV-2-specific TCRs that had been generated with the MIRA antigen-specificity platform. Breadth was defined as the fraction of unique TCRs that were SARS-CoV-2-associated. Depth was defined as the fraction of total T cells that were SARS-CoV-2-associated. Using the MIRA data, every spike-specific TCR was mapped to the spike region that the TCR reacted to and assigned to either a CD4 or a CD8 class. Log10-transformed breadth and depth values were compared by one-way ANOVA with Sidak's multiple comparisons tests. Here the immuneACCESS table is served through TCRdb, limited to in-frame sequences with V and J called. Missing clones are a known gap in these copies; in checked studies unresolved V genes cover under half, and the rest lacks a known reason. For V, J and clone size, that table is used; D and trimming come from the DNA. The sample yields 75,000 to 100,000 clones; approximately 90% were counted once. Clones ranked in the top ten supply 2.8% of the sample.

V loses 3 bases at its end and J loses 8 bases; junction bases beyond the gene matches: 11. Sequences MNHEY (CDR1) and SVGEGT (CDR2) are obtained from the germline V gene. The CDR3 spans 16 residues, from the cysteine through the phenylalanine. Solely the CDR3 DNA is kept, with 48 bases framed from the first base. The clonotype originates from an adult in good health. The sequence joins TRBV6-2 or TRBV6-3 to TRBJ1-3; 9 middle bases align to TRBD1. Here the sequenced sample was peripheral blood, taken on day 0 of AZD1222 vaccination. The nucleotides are TGTGCCAGCAGTTATCTTCCCACAGGGGGCAAGGACACCATATATTTT. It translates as CASSYLPTGGKDTIYF.